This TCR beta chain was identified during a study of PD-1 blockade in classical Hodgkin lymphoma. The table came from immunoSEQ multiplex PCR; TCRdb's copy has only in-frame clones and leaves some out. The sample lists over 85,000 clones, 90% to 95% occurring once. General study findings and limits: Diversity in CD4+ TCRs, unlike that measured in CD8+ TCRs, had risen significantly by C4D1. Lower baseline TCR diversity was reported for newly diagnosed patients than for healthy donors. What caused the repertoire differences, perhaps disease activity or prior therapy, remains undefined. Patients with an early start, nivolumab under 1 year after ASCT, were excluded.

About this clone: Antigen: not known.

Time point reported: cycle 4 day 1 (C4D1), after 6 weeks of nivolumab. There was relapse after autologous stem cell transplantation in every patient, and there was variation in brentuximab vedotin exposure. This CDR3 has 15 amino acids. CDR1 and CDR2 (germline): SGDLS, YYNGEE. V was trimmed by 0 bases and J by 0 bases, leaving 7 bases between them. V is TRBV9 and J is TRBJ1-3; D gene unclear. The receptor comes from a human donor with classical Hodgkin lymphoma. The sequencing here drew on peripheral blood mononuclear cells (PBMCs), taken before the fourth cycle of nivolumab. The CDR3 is CASSVAGSSGNTIYF. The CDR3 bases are TGTGCCAGCAGCGTAGCCGGAAGCTCTGGAAACACCATATATTTT. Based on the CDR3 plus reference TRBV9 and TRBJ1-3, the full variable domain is DSGVTQTPKHLITATGQRVTLRCSPRSGDLSVYWYQQSLDQGLQFLIQYYNGEERAKGNILERFSAQQFPDLHSELNLSSLELGDSALYFCASSVAGSSGNTIYFGEGSWLTVV.